Given below is one TCR beta chain in context. The record originates from a study of blood T cell repertoires in COVID-19. Looking at the study overall: Sources were T cells, B-cell-depleted T cells, or PBMCs; the material itself was cDNA or gDNA.

As handled by the study authors: For nucleated cells, counts were estimated from reference gene primer amplification. The repertoire was sequenced with immunoSEQ multiplex PCR; TCRdb's copy has only in-frame clones and lacks some. D and trimming were read from the DNA, whereas the V and J calls and clone size are those reported in that table. The sample consists of 190,000 or so clones, about nine tenths of them appearing once. Participants' reported clinical history set cohort assignment. What was sequenced was PBMCs or T cells enriched from blood (not recorded which). The clonotype was recovered from a man aged 30 to 39 who had recovered from COVID-19.

The CDR3 loop is CASSVGRDSYEQYF. The CDR3 DNA is TGTGCCAGCAGCGTCGGGAGGGACTCCTACGAGCAGTACTTC. The V gene is TRBV9, the J gene TRBJ2-7, with 8 bases lining up with TRBD2. V shed 2 bases, J shed 0 bases, and the junction held 1 base outside the gene matches. Germline V lookup: CDR1 SGDLS, CDR2 YYNGEE. The CDR3 runs to 14 residues.